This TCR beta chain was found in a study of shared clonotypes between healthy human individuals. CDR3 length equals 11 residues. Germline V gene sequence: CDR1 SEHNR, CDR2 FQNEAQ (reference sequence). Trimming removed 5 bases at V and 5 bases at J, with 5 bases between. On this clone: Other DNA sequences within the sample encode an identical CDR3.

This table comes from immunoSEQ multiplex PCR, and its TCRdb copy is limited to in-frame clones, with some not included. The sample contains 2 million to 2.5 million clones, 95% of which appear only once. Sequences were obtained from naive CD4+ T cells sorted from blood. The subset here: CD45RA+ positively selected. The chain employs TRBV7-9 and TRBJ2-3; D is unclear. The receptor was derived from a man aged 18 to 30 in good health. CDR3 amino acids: CASSRGDTQYF. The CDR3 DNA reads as TGTGCCAGCAGCCGAGGAGATACGCAGTATTTT.